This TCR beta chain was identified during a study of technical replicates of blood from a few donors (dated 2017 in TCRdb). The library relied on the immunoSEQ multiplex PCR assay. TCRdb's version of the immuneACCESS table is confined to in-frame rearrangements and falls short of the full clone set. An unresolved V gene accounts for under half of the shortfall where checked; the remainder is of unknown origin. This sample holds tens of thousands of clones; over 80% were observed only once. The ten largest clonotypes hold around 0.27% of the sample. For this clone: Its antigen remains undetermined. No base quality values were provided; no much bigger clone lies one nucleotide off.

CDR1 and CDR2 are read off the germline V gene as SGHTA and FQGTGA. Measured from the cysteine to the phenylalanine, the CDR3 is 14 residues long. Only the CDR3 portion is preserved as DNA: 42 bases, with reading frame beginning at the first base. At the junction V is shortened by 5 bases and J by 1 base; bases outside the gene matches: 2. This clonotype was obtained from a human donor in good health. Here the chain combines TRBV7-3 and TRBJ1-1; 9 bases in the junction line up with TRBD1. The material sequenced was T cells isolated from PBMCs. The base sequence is TGTGCCAGCAGCATGGGACAGGGGAACACTGAAGCTTTCTTT. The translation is CASSMGQGNTEAFF.